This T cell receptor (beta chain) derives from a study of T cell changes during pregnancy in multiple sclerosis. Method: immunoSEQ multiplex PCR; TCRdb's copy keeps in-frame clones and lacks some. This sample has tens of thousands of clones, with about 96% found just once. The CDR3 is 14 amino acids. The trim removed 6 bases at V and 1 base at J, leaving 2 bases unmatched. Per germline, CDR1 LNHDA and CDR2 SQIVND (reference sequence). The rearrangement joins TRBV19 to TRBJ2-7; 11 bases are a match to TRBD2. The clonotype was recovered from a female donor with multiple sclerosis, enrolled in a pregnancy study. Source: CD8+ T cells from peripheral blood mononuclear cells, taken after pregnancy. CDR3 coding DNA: TGTGCCAGTAGGGGGACTAGCGGATCCTACGAGCAGTACTTC. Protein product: CASRGTSGSYEQYF.